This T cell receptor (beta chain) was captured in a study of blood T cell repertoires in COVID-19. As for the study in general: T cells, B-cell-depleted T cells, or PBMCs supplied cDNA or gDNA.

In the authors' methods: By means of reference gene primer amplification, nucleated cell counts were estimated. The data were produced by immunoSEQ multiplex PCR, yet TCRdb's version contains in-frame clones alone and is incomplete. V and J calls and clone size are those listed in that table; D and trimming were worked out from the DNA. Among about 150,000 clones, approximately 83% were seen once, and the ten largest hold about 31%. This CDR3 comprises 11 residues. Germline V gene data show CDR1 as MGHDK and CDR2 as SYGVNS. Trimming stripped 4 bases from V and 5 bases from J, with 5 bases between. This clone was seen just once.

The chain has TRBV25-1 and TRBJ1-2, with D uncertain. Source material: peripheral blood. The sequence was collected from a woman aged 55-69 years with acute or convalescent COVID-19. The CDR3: CASSAGYGYTF. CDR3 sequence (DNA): TGTGCCAGCAGTGCGGGGTATGGCTACACCTTC.